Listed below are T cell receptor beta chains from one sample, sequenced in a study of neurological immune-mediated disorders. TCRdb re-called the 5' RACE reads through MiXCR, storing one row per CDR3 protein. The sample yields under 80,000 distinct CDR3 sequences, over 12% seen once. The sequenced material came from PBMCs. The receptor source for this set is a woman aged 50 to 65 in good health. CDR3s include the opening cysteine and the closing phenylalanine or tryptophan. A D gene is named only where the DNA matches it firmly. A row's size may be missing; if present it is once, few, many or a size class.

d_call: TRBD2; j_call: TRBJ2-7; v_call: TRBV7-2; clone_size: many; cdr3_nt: TGTGCCAGCAGCTTAGTGACTAGCTTACTACGGGAGCAGTACTTC; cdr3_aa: CASSLVTSLLREQYF
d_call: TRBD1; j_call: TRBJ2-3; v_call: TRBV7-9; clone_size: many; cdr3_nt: TGTGCCAGCAGCACGGGACAGGGGACAGATACGCAGTATTTT; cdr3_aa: CASSTGQGTDTQYF
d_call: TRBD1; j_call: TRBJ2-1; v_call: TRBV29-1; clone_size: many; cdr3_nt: TGCAGCGATACCGGGACAGGGGCCTCCAATGAGCAGTTCTTC; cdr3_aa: CSDTGTGASNEQFF
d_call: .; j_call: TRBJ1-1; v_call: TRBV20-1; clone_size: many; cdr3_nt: TGCAGTGCTACAGACAGAACTGAAGCTTTCTTT; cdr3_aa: CSATDRTEAFF
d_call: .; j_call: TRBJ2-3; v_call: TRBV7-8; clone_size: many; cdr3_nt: TGTGCCAGCAGCCTTCTTCTCCTCGCACATGATACGCAGTATTTT; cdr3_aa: CASSLLLLAHDTQYF
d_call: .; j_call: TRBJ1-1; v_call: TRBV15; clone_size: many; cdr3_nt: TGTGCCACCAGCAGAGATCGAGTAAAAGCTTTCTTT; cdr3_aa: CATSRDRVKAFF
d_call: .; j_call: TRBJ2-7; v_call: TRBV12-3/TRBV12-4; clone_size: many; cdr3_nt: TGTGCCAGCACCCACCGAGGGAGCCCCTACGAGCAGTACTTC; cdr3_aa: CASTHRGSPYEQYF
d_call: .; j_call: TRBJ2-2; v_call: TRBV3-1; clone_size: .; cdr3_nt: TGTGCCAGCAGCTACGGCCAATGGGCCGGGGAGCTGTTTTTT; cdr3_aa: CASSYGQWAGELFF
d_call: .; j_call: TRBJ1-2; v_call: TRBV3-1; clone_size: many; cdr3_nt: TGTGCCAGCAGCCTGGGGGGAAGGTATGGCTACACCTTC; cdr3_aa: CASSLGGRYGYTF
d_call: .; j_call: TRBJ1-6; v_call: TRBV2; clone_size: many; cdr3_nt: TGTGCCAGCAGGACCAGTTCCTATAATTCACCCCTCCACTTT; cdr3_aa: CASRTSSYNSPLHF
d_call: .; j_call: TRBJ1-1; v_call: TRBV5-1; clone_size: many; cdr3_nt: TGCGCCAGCAGCCCACACCGGGACCGAGACACTGAAGCTTTCTTT; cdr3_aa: CASSPHRDRDTEAFF
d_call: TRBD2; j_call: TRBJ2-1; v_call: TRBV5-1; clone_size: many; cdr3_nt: TGCGCCAGCAGCCTGAGCGGGGGGGGCAATGAGCAGTTCTTC; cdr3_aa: CASSLSGGGNEQFF
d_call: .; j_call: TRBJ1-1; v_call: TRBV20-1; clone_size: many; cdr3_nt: TGCAGTGCTAGAGTGGGGAGATATACTGAAGCTTTCTTT; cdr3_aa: CSARVGRYTEAFF
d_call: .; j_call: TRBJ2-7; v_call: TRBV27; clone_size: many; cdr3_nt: TGTGCCAGCAGACCGAGGGACGTCCTGGGGCACGAGCAGTACTTC; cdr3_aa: CASRPRDVLGHEQYF
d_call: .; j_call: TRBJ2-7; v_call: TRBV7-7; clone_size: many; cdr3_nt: TGTGCTAGCAGCTTAAGTCCCGGACAGTCCTACGAGCAGTACTTC; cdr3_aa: CASSLSPGQSYEQYF
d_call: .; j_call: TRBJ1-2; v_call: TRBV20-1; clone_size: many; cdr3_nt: TGCAGTGCAAATCCATTTCCGACTCCAAGAAAATATGGCTACACCTTC; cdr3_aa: CSANPFPTPRKYGYTF
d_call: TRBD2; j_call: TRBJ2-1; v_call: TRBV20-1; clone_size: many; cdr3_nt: TGCAGTGCTAGTCGGGGGGGCCCTGGCAATGAGCAGTTCTTC; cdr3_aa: CSASRGGPGNEQFF
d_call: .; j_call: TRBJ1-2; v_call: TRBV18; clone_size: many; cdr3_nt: TGTGCCAGCTCACCATCTGACAGGCTGCATAATAACTATGGCTACACCTTC; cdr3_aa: CASSPSDRLHNNYGYTF
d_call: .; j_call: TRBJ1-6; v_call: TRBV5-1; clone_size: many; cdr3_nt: TGCGCCAGCAGACCTACAGAGAACTATAATTCACCCCTCCACTTT; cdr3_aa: CASRPTENYNSPLHF
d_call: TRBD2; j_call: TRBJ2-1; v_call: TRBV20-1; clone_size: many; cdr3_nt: TGCAGTGCCAGACTAGCGGGAGGACTGGGGAATGAGCAGTTCTTC; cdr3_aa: CSARLAGGLGNEQFF
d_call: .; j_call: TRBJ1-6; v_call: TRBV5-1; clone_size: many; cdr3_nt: TGCGCCAGCACTCCGGATTCGAATTCACCCCTCCACTTT; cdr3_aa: CASTPDSNSPLHF
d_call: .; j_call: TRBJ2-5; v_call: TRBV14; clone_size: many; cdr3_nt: TGTGCCAGCAGCCAAGGGGAGTTGGAGACCCAGTACTTC; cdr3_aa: CASSQGELETQYF
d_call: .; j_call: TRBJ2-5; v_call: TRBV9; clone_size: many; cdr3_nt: TGTGCCAGCAGCGTAGGGGGACAACCTTGGGAGACCCAGTACTTC; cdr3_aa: CASSVGGQPWETQYF
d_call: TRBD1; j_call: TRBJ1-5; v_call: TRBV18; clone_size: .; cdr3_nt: TGTGCCAGCTCACCACCAGGACAGGGAAGAGATCAGCCCCAGCATTTT; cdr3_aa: CASSPPGQGRDQPQHF
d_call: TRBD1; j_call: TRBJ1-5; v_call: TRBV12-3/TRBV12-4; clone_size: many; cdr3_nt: TGTGCCAGCAGTCCCCTCGGGACAGGAGATCAGCCCCAGCATTTT; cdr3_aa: CASSPLGTGDQPQHF
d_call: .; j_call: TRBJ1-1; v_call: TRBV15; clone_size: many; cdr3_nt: TGTGCCACCAGCAGAGATGGCAGAATCACTGAAGCTTTCTTT; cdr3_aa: CATSRDGRITEAFF
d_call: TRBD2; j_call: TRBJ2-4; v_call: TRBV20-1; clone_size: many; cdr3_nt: TGCAGTGCTAGTAACCCTCTAGCGGGAGGCCTAGCCAAAAACATTCAGTACTTC; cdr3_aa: CSASNPLAGGLAKNIQYF
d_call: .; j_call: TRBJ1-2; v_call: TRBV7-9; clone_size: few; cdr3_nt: TGTGCCAGCAGCATAGGTGGGGGCTATGGCTACACCTTC; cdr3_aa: CASSIGGGYGYTF
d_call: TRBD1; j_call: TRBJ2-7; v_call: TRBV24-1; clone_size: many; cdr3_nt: TGTGCCACCAGTGATTCGGACAGGGGGTCCTACGAGCAGTACTTC; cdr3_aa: CATSDSDRGSYEQYF
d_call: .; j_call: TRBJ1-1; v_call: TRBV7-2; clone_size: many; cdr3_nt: TGTGCCAGCAGCTACGGGCGAACGAGTGGTGAAGCTTTCTTT; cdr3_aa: CASSYGRTSGEAFF
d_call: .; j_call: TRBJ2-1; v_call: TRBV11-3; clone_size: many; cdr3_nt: TGTGCCAGCCAATCCTACCGGTTAAATGAGCAGTTCTTC; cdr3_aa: CASQSYRLNEQFF
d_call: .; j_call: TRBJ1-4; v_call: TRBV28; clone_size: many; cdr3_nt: TGTGCCAGCAGTCCGGGGGGCCCTGAAAAACTGTTTTTT; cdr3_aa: CASSPGGPEKLFF
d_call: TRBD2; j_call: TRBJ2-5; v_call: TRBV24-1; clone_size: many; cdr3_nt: TGTGCCACCAGTGACCCGACTAGCGGGAGGGCCGGTGAGACCCAGTACTTC; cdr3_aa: CATSDPTSGRAGETQYF
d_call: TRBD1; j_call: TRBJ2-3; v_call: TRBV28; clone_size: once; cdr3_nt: TGTGCCAGCAGTTCTCCGCGGACAGGGGGCACAGATACGCAGTATTTT; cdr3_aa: CASSSPRTGGTDTQYF
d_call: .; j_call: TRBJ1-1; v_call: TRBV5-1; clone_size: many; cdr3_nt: TGCGCCAGCCTCTCTGGGGCGTATGGGAACACTGAAGCTTTCTTT; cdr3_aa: CASLSGAYGNTEAFF
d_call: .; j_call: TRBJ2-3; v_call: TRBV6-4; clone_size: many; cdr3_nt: TGTGCCAGCAGTGACTCGGCGATAGCGCGCACAGATACGCAGTATTTT; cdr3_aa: CASSDSAIARTDTQYF
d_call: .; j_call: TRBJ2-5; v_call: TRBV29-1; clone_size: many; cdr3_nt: TGCAGCGTTGACAGGGGAGGACAAGAGACCCAGTACTTC; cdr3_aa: CSVDRGGQETQYF
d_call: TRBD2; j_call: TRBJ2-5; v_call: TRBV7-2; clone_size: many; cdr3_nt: TGTGCCAGCAGCTTTGGCGGGGGGCAAGAGACCCAGTACTTC; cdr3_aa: CASSFGGGQETQYF
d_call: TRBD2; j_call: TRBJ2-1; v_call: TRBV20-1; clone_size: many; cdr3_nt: TGCAGTGCTAGCGACCTTAGCGGGAGTTCCTACAATGAGCAGTTCTTC; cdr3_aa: CSASDLSGSSYNEQFF
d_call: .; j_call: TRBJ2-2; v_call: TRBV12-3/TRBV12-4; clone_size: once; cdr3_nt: TGTGCCAGCAGTTTCTCTGCTCGGAACACCGGGGAGCTGTTTTTT; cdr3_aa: CASSFSARNTGELFF
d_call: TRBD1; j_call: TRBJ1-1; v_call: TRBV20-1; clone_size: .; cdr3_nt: TGCAGTGCAACCGGGACAGGGGACACTGAAGCTTTCTTT; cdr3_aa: CSATGTGDTEAFF
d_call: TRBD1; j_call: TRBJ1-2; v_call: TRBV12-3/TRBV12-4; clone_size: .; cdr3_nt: TGTGCCAGCAGTGTTCGGGACAGGGGAAACTATGGCTACACCTTC; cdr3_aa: CASSVRDRGNYGYTF
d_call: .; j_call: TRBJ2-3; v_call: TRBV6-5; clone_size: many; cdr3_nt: TGTGCCAGCAGCCCTCGGACAACCTACACAGATACGCAGTATTTT; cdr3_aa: CASSPRTTYTDTQYF
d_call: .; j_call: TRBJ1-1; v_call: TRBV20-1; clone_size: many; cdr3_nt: TGCAGTGCTCCTATGGGGATTGCAGGGGCCACTGAAGCTTTCTTT; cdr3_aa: CSAPMGIAGATEAFF
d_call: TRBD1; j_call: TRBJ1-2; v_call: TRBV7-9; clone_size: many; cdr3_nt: TGTGCCAGCAGCTTCAGTGGACAGGCGAACTATGGCTACACCTTC; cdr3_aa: CASSFSGQANYGYTF
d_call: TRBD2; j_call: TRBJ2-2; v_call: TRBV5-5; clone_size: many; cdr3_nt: TGTGCCAGCAGCTGGAGCGGGGGGGCCACCGGGGAGCTGTTTTTT; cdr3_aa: CASSWSGGATGELFF
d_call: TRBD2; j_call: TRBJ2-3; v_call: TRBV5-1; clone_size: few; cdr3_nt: TGCGCCAGCAGCTTGACGGCGGGAGCCGCAGATACGCAGTATTTT; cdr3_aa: CASSLTAGAADTQYF
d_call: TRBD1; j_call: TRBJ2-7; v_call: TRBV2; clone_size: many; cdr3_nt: TGTGCCAGCAGAAAAGACAGGGTGTCCTACGAGCAGTACTTC; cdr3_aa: CASRKDRVSYEQYF
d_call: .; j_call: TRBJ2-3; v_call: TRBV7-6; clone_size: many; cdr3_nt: TGTGCCAGCAGCTTAGCGGGACTTCGCACAGATACGCAGTATTTT; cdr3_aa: CASSLAGLRTDTQYF
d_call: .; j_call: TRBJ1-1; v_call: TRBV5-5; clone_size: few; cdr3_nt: TGTGCCAGCAGCTTGAGCGGAGCGACTGAAGCTTTCTTT; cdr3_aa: CASSLSGATEAFF
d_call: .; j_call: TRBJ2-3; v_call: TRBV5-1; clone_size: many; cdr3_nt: TGCGCCAGCAGCGGTTCAACCGTCCTCACAGATACGCAGTATTTT; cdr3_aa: CASSGSTVLTDTQYF
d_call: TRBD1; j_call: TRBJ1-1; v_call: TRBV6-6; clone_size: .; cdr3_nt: TGTGCCAGCGGGGACGTCGCAGGGGGAGGCACTGAAGCTTTCTTT; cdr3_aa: CASGDVAGGGTEAFF
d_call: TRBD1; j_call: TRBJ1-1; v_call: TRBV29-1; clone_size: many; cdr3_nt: TGCAGCGTTGCGGGACAGACACACACTGAAGCTTTCTTT; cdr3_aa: CSVAGQTHTEAFF
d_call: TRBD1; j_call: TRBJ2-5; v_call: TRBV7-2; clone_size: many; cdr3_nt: TGTGCCAGCAGCTCGGACCCACAGGGGTGGGAGACCCAGTACTTC; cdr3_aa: CASSSDPQGWETQYF
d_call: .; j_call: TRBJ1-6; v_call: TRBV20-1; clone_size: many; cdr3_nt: TGCAGTGCTAGAGTCGGGGGGAGGGATTCACCCCTCCACTTT; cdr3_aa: CSARVGGRDSPLHF
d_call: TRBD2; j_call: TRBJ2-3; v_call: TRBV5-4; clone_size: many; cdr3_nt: TGTGCCAGCAGCCGGGGGACTAGCGGTAGCACAGATACGCAGTATTTT; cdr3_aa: CASSRGTSGSTDTQYF
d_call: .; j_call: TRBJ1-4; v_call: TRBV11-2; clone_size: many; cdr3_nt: TGTGCCAGCAGCTCCCACGCGGAAAAACTGTTTTTT; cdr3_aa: CASSSHAEKLFF
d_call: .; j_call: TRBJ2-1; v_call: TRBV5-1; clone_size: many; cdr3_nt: TGCGCCAGCAGCTTGCAGGCGGGCCTGAATGAGCAGTTCTTC; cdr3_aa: CASSLQAGLNEQFF
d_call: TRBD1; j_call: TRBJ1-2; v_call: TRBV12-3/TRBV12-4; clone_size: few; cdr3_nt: TGTGCCAGCAGTTTAGCACAGGGGGCGCGGGGCTACACCTTC; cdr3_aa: CASSLAQGARGYTF